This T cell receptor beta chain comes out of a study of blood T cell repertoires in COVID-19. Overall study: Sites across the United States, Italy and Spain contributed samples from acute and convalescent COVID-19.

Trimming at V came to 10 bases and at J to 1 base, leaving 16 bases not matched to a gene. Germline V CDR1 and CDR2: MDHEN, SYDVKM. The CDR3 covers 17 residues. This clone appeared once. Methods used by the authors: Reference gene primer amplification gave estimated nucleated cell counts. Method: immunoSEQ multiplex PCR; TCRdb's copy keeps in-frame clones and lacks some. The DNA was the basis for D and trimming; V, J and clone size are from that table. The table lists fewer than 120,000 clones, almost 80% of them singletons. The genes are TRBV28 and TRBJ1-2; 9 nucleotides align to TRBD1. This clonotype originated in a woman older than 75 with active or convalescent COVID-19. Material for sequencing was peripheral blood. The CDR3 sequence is CATELWGTGTDNYGYTF. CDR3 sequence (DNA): TGTGCCACCGAACTTTGGGGGACAGGGACCGATAACTATGGCTACACCTTC.